Presented here are 8 T cell receptor beta chains from one specimen sequenced in a study of metastatic and nonmetastatic thyroid tumors. TCRdb re-called clones via MiXCR from the PCR reads. The sample lists 20,000 to 25,000 clones, 11% seen once, with roughly 8% in the top ten. No patient had received any treatment before thyroid surgery. Sequenced input: blood. The receptors here all came from a female donor with papillary thyroid cancer or a benign thyroid nodule (not recorded which). Some clones in this sample may be carry-over from other donors' samples.

This clone was picked up many times. V gene TRBV19 combines with J gene TRBJ2-1; TRBD1 matches 9 bases. J lost 3 bases, V lost 5 bases, and 5 bases had no gene match. Per germline, CDR1 LNHDA and CDR2 SQIVND (reference sequence). This CDR3 spans 15 amino acids. CDR3 sequence reads: CASSRTGVDYNEQFF. The DNA of the CDR3 is TGTGCCAGTAGTCGGACAGGGGTAGACTACAATGAGCAGTTCTTC.

On this clone: Other nucleotide sequences from this sample produce the same CDR3. V and J are TRBV7-9 and TRBJ2-5, with TRBD2 matching 12 bases. The CDR3 runs to 16 residues. Germline V lookup: CDR1 SEHNR, CDR2 FQNEAQ (reference sequence). The V and J ends lost 6 bases and 4 bases, in that order; junction bases with no gene match: 9. CDR3 nucleotide sequence: TGTGCCAGCAGGGGCCGACTAGCGGGAGTCGGAGAGACCCAGTACTTC. Encoded protein: CASRGRLAGVGETQYF.

In this sample, this clone turned up many times. Germline and junction disagree at one end, which may indicate a read error. The CDR3: CATSDPLEQGTPRLNF. The DNA for the CDR3 is TGTGCCACCAGTGACCCCCTGGAACAGGGGACCCCTCGATTGAACTTC. The chain has TRBV24-1 and TRBJ2-5; TRBD1 matches 7 bases. Germline-derived CDR1 and CDR2 are KGHDR and SFDVKD. The CDR3 length is 16 residues.

Remarks on this clone: This may stem from a read error, because a much larger clone lies one nucleotide away. CDR3 sequence: CASSHLRDTYSKETQYF. CDR3 bases: TGCGCCAGCAGCCACCTCCGGGACACCTATTCAAAAGAGACCCAGTACTTC. V is TRBV4-1 and J is TRBJ2-5; possible D gene TRBD1, 6 bases. The germline CDR1 and CDR2 sequences are MGHRA and YSYEKL. There are 17 residues in the CDR3. Trimming removed 3 bases at V and 3 bases at J, with 20 bases between.

This clone was detected only once. CDR3 sequence reads: CASTRETSGGYNEQFF. In DNA form, the CDR3 reads TGCGCCAGCACCCGGGAGACTAGCGGGGGCTACAATGAGCAGTTCTTC. The chain carries TRBV4-1 and TRBJ2-1, with 12 bases matching TRBD2. This CDR3 region has 16 residues. Trimming took 7 bases from V and 3 from J; bases not matched to a gene: 7. Germline V gene sequence: CDR1 MGHRA, CDR2 YSYEKL.

The sample holds many counts of this clone. V and J are TRBV5-5 and TRBJ2-7; D is undetermined. V dropped 0 bases and J dropped 0 bases, with 10 bases sitting between them. Germline V gene data show CDR1 as SGHKS and CDR2 as YYEKEE (reference sequence). The CDR3 runs 15 residues. The CDR3 DNA is TGTGCCAGCAGCTTGGCTGGGCGGAACTCCTACGAGCAGTACTTC. Its translation: CASSLAGRNSYEQYF. The full variable domain, completed using reference TRBV5-5 and TRBJ2-7, is DAGVTQSPTHLIKTRGQQVTLRCSPISGHKSVSWYQQVLGQGPQFIFQYYEKEERGRGNFPDRFSARQFPNYSSELNVNALLLGDSALYLCASSLAGRNSYEQYFGPGTRLTVT.

This clone was counted ten times or more. The chain uses TRBV5-6 and TRBJ2-7, with 10 bases lining up with TRBD2. In germline, CDR1 is SGHDT, CDR2 YYEEEE. The V gene end was trimmed by 3 bases and the J gene end by 2 bases; junction bases not matched to a gene: 8. CDR3 length: 16 residues. In nucleotides, the CDR3 is TGTGCCAGCAGCTCTCCGACTAGCGGGCTGGCCTACGAGCAGTACTTC. This codes for CASSSPTSGLAYEQYF.

This clone was detected ten times or more. This chain connects TRBV20-1 to TRBJ2-7; D is unclear. The germline V gene encodes CDR1 DFQATT and CDR2 SNEGSKA (reference sequence). CDR3 length: 13 residues. V was pared by 1 base and J by 2 bases, with 9 bases between. The CDR3 sequence: CSARGAGPYEQYF. The CDR3 bases are TGCAGTGCTAGAGGGGCAGGCCCCTACGAGCAGTACTTC.